This TCR beta chain was obtained from a study of shared clonotypes between healthy human individuals. Overall study: The donor group consisted of a couple of women and three men, aged 18 to 49. General study findings and limits: Represented diversity, genetic and exposure-history alike, was limited by few donors. All-four-donor shared clonotypes had higher generation probabilities than non-shared clonotypes did. Naive CD4 clonotype sharing across a few donors was 4.5% to 6%.

Here immunoSEQ multiplex PCR was the method, and the copy in TCRdb shows in-frame clones only, minus some. The table has around 2,000,000 clones, roughly 94% seen once. Terminally differentiated effector memory CD45RA+ cells were excluded from the naive CD8 cells, which were CD45RO-negative and positively selected for CCR7. As to this clone: As yet, its antigen is unknown.

This TCR was sampled from a young man in good health. Sample: naive CD8+ T cells sorted from blood.

CDR3 protein: CASSPRGAGGTDTQYF. The CDR3 DNA reads as TGTGCCAGCAGCCCCCGGGGAGCGGGGGGAACAGATACGCAGTATTTT. The chain has TRBV5-8 and TRBJ2-3, with TRBD2 identical over 9 bases. Germline trimming cut 4 bases from V and 3 bases from J; bases unmatched to any gene: 9. The CDR3 runs 16 residues. CDR1 is SGHTS and CDR2 is YDEGEE in the germline V gene.